This T cell receptor (beta chain) derives from a study of cytomegalovirus exposure and HLA in healthy donors. The CDR3 loop spans 14 amino acids. V gave up 3 bases and J gave up 0 bases, with 10 bases separating them. Germline CDR1 and CDR2: SGDLS and YYNGEE. PCR used 60 Vbeta primers and 13 Jbeta primers. Repertoires were generated with immunoSEQ multiplex PCR, while TCRdb's copy carries only in-frame clones and drops some. The sample lists around 150,000 clones, around 84% occurring once. Every donor was a healthy person donating bone marrow. The specimen was PBMCs. The receptor comes from a man aged 50 to 59 in good health and CMV-seropositive. V is TRBV9 and J is TRBJ2-7, with a weak D call TRBD1 (6 bases). The CDR3 region has the DNA TGTGCCAGCAGCGGCGGACAGAGCTCCTACGAGCAGTACTTC. Encoded protein: CASSGGQSSYEQYF.